The 25 T cell receptor beta chains below all came from one sample that was sequenced in a study of CXCR3-negative and CXCR3-positive naive CD8 T cells. Study-wide findings and caveats: TRB CDR3s were more hydrophobic in CXCR3-positive than in CXCR3-negative naive cells.

The TRB cDNA libraries were prepared by 5' RACE with UMI labels. TCRdb reprocessed the 5' RACE reads, with one entry per CDR3 protein and no DNA. Its clone listing holds tens of thousands of distinct CDR3 sequences. The antigens of these receptors remain unknown. Source material: naive CXCR3+ CD8+ T cells from blood. Subset given: CD45RO-CCR7+CD27+CD95- naive CD8+ T cells expressing CXCR3 (TNR3+). The receptors derive from a human donor in good health. Some clones in this sample may be carry-over from other donors' samples.

The chain has TRBV4-2 and TRBJ1-2; no DNA is available, so the TRBD1 call from TCRdb remains unchecked. CDR1 and CDR2 from the germline V gene are LGHNA and YNFKEQ. The length of the CDR3 is 12 residues. Here the CDR3 reads CASSQGQGRYTF.

V is TRBV4-3 and J is TRBJ2-7. CDR1 is LGHNA, CDR2 YSLEER, per germline. The CDR3 contains 12 residues. This CDR3 reads CASSQDAEEQYF.

The chain recombines TRBV6-2 or TRBV6-3 with TRBJ2-7; lacking DNA, the TRBD2 call made by TCRdb goes unchecked. Germline V CDR1 and CDR2: MNHEY, SVGEGT. The CDR3 runs 16 residues. CDR3 region: CASSYPREGPVLEQYF.

The rearrangement uses TRBV5-1 and TRBJ2-1. The CDR3 has 13 residues. From germline, CDR1 is SGHRS and CDR2 YFSETQ. CDR3 amino acids: CASSMSSYNEQFF.

The CDR3: CASSHALNHEQYF. The rearrangement uses TRBV3-1 and TRBJ2-7. The CDR3 is made up of 13 amino acids. Germline lookup yields CDR1 LGHDT and CDR2 YNNKEL (reference sequence).

The rearrangement uses TRBV14 and TRBJ1-6. This CDR3 region has 13 residues. Germline CDR1 SGHDN, CDR2 FVKESK. Here the CDR3 reads CASSQEVNSPLHF.

The rearrangement uses TRBV28 and TRBJ2-3. Germline assignment: CDR1 MDHEN and CDR2 SYDVKM. The CDR3 runs 15 residues. CDR3 region: CASSLWGSQSDTQYF.

The J gene is TRBJ1-3, the V gene TRBV28; TCRdb designates TRBD1, a call that cannot be tested without DNA. Germline V gene data show CDR1 as MDHEN and CDR2 as SYDVKM. The CDR3 length is 14 residues. CDR3 sequence reads: CASSLTASGNTIYF.

The chain couples TRBV5-6 to TRBJ2-2; TCRdb's assignment of TRBD1 cannot be checked, as there is no DNA. Germline-derived CDR1 and CDR2 are SGHDT and YYEEEE. This CDR3 spans 16 amino acids. CDR3 loop: CASSFLTELNTGELFF.

V is TRBV29-1 and J is TRBJ2-1; TCRdb gives TRBD2 as the D gene, but with no DNA this cannot be confirmed. The germline V gene has CDR1 SQVTM and CDR2 ANQGSEA. The CDR3 loop spans 14 amino acids. The CDR3 loop reads CSGLPGTTDNEQFF.

The chain recombines TRBV7-6 with TRBJ1-2. This CDR3 is built from 13 residues. Germline loops: CDR1 SGHVS, CDR2 FNYEAQ. The CDR3 sequence: CASSLGDFYGYTF.

The V call is TRBV13, the J call TRBJ2-7; TCRdb names TRBD2, which stays unverified in the absence of DNA. Germline CDR1 is PRHDT and CDR2 is FYEKMQ (reference sequence). The CDR3 loop spans 15 amino acids. This CDR3 is CASSSRLAGEDEQYF.

J is TRBJ2-5 and V is TRBV5-1; TCRdb picks TRBD1, but there is no DNA to check that call. Germline CDR1 and CDR2: SGHRS and YFSETQ. The CDR3 contains 17 residues. This CDR3 reads CASSPDRTSRHQETQYF.

The chain combines TRBV9 with TRBJ2-1. In germline, CDR1 is SGDLS, CDR2 YYNGEE. The CDR3 spans 14 residues. CDR3 residues: CASSVDLGYNEQFF.

The chain employs TRBV29-1 and TRBJ2-1; TCRdb names TRBD2, which stays unverified in the absence of DNA. This CDR3 region has 14 residues. Looked up from germline, CDR1 is SQVTM and CDR2 is ANQGSEA. CDR3 amino acids: CSVEGLAVYNEQFF.

V gene TRBV29-1 combines with J gene TRBJ1-1; the TRBD1 assignment by TCRdb is unverifiable without DNA. This CDR3 has 12 amino acids. Germline CDR1 reads SQVTM; CDR2 reads ANQGSEA. The CDR3 loop is CSVDQGGTEAFF.

The chain employs TRBV28 and TRBJ2-1. Germline CDR1 reads MDHEN; CDR2 reads SYDVKM. The CDR3 sequence is 12 residues long. CDR3 amino acids: CASSPTYTEQFF.

This sequence joins TRBV7-9 and TRBJ2-1; TCRdb's D call of TRBD2 is untestable without DNA. This CDR3 has 16 residues. Germline values: CDR1 SEHNR, CDR2 FQNEAQ (reference sequence). CDR3 amino acids: CASSSGLAGPNNEQFF.

CDR3 sequence: CASSSGPPGGRRNEQFF. The chain employs TRBV28 and TRBJ2-1; TCRdb indicates TRBD2, and absent DNA this call remains unverified. Looked up from germline, CDR1 is MDHEN and CDR2 is SYDVKM. The CDR3 spans 17 residues.

The genes are TRBV3-1 and TRBJ2-7; TCRdb indicates TRBD1, and absent DNA this call remains unverified. The CDR3 consists of 13 residues. Per the germline V gene, CDR1 is LGHDT and CDR2 is YNNKEL (reference sequence). The CDR3 loop reads CASSQGTAGEQYF.

The chain couples TRBV4-1 to TRBJ1-5; absent DNA, TCRdb's TRBD1 call cannot be checked. Germline loops: CDR1 MGHRA, CDR2 YSYEKL. The CDR3 spans 15 residues. CDR3 protein: CASSQGGYSNQPQHF.

V is TRBV15 and J is TRBJ2-7; there is no DNA to check the TCRdb D call of TRBD1. The CDR3 totals 15 residues. Germline values: CDR1 LNHNV, CDR2 YYDKDF (reference sequence). This CDR3 reads CATSSIPGQGYEQYF.

The chain has TRBV15 and TRBJ2-1. The CDR3 spans 12 residues. Germline values: CDR1 LNHNV, CDR2 YYDKDF (reference sequence). CDR3 sequence: CATSREGNEQFF. The entire variable domain, with the rest obtained from reference TRBV15 and TRBJ2-1, is as follows: DAMVIQNPRYQVTQFGKPVTLSCSQTLNHNVMYWYQQKSSQAPKLLFHYYDKDFNNEADTPDNFQSRRPNTSFCFLDIRSPGLGDTAMYLCATSREGNEQFFGPGTRLTVL.

The chain joins TRBV4-1 to TRBJ1-6; the TRBD1 assignment by TCRdb is unverifiable without DNA. Germline V gene data show CDR1 as MGHRA and CDR2 as YSYEKL. The CDR3 spans 15 residues. CDR3 amino acids: CASSQGTADNSPLHF.

The genes are TRBV12-3 or TRBV12-4 and TRBJ2-2; TCRdb returns TRBD1, unconfirmable since there is no DNA. This CDR3 contains 11 residues. CDR3 region: CDGGGTGELFF.